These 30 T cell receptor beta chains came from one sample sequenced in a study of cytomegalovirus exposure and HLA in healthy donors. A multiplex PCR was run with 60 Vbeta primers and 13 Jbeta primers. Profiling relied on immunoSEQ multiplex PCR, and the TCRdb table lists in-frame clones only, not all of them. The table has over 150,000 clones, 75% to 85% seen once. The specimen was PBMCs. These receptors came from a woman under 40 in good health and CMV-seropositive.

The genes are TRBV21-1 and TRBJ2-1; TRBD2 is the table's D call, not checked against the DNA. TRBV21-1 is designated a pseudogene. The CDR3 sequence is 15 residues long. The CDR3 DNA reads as TGTGCCAGCATCCATCGTCCAGCGGGAGTCCATGAGCAGTTCTTC. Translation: CASIHRPAGVHEQFF.

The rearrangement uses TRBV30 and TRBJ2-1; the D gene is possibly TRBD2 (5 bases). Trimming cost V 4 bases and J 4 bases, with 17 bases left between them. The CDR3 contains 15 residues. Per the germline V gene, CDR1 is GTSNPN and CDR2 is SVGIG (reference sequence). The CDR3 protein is CAWKLPGYGYNEQFF. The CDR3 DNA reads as TGTGCCTGGAAACTCCCGGGATACGGGTACAATGAGCAGTTCTTC. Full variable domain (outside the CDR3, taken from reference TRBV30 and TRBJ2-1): SQTIHQWPATLVQPVGSPLSLECTVEGTSNPNLYWYRQAAGRGLQLLFYSVGIGQISSEVPQNLSASRPQDRQFILSSKKLLLSDSGFYLCAWKLPGYGYNEQFFGPGTRLTVL.

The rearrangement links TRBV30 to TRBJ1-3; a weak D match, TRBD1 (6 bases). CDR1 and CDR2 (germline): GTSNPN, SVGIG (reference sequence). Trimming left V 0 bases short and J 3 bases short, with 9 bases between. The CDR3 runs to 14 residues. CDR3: CAWSVVQGGNTIYF. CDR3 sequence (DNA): TGTGCCTGGAGTGTAGTACAGGGTGGAAACACCATATATTTT.

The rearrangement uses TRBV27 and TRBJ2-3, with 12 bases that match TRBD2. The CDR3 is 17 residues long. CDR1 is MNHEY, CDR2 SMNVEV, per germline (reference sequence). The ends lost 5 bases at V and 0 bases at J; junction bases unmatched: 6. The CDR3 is CASSHAGTSGSTDTQYF. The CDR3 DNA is TGTGCCAGCAGTCACGCCGGGACTAGCGGGAGCACAGATACGCAGTATTTT.

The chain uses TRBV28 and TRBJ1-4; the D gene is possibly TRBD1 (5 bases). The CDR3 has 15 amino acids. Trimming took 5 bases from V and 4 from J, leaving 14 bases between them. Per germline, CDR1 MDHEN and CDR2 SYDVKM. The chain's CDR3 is CASSPGGRGNEKLFF. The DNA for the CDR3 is TGTGCCAGCAGTCCGGGCGGGAGGGGTAATGAAAAACTGTTTTTT. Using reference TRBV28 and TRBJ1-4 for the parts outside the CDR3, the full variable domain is DVKVTQSSRYLVKRTGEKVFLECVQDMDHENMFWYRQDPGLGLRLIYFSYDVKMKEKGDIPEGYSVSREKKERFSLILESASTNQTSMYLCASSPGGRGNEKLFFGSGTQLSVL.

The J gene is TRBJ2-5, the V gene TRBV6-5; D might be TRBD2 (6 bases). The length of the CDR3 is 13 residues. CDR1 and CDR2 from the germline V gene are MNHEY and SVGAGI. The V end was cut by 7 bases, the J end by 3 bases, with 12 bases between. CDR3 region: CASKGPGEETQYF. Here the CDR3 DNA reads TGTGCCAGCAAAGGACCGGGGGAAGAGACCCAGTACTTC.

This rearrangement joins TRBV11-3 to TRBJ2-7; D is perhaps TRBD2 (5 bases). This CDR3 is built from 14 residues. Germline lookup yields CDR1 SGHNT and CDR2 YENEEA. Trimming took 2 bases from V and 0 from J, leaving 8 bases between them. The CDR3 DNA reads TGTGCCAGCAGCTTAACTAGGAACTCCTACGAGCAGTACTTC. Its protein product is CASSLTRNSYEQYF.

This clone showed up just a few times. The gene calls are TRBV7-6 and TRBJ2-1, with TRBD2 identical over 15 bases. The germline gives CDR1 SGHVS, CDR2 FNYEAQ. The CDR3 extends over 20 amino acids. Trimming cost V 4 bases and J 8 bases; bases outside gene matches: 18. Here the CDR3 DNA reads TGTGCCAGCAGCTCCAATGTGGGTGGACTAGCGGGAGGGCGTTGGGATGAGCAGTTCTTC. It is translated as CASSSNVGGLAGGRWDEQFF.

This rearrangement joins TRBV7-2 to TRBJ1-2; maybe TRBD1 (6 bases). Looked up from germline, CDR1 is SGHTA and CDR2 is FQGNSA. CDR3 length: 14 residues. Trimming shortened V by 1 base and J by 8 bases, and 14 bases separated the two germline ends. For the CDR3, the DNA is TGTGCCAGCAGCTTAGGGACAGAATCATCGGGCTACACCTTC. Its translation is CASSLGTESSGYTF.

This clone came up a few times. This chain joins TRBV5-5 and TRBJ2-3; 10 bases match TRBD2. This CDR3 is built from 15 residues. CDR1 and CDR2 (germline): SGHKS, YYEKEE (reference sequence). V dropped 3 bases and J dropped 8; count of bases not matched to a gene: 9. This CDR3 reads CASSSSSGSWVTQYF. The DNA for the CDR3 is TGTGCCAGCAGCTCCTCTAGCGGGAGCTGGGTTACGCAGTATTTT. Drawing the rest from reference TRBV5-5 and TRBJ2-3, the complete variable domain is DAGVTQSPTHLIKTRGQQVTLRCSPISGHKSVSWYQQVLGQGPQFIFQYYEKEERGRGNFPDRFSARQFPNYSSELNVNALLLGDSALYLCASSSSSGSWVTQYFGPGTRLTVL.

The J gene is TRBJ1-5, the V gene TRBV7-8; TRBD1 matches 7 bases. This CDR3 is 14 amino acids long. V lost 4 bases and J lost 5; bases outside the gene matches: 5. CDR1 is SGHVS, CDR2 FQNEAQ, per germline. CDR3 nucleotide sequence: TGTGCCAGCAGCTCCGACAGGGCTTATCAGCCCCAGCATTTT. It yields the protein CASSSDRAYQPQHF.

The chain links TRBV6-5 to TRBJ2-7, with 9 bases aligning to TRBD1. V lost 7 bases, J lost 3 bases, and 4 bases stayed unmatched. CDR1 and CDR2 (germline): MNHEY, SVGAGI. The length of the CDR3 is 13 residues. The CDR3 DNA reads TGTGCCAGCATCTCGGGACAGGGCTACGAGCAGTACTTC. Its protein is CASISGQGYEQYF.

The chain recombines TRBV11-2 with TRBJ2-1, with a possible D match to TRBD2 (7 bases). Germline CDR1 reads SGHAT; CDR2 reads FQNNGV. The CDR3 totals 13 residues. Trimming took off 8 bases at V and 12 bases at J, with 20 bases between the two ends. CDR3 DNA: TGTGCCAGCTCCGCCGTAGGGGAGGGGGGGCAGTTCTTC. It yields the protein CASSAVGEGGQFF.

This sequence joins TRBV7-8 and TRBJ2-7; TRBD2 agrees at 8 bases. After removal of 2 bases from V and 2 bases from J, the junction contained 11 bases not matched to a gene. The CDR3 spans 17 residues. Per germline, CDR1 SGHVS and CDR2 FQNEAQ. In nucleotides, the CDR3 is TGTGCCAGCAGCTTAACCACGGGGGGGGCCATAACCTACGAGCAGTACTTC. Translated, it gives CASSLTTGGAITYEQYF.

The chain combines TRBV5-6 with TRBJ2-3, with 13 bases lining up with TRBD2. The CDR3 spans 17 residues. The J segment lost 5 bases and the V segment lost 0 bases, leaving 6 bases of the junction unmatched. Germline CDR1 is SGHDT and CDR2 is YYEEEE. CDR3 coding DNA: TGTGCCAGCAGCTTGGCCTTCCGGACTAGCGGGAGAGATACGCAGTATTTT. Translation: CASSLAFRTSGRDTQYF.

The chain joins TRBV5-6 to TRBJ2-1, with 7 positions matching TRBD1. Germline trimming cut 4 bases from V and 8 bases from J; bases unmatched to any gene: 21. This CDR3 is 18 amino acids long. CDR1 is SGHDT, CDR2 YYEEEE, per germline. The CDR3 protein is CASSRRVRQGQKRDEQFF. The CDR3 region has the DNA TGTGCCAGCAGCCGTAGAGTCCGACAGGGTCAGAAAAGGGATGAGCAGTTCTTC.

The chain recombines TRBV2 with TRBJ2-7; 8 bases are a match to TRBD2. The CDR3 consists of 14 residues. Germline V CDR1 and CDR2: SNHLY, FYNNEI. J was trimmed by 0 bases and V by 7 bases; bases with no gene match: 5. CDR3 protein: CASILAGSSYEQYF. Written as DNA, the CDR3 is TGTGCCAGCATTCTAGCGGGCAGCTCCTACGAGCAGTACTTC.

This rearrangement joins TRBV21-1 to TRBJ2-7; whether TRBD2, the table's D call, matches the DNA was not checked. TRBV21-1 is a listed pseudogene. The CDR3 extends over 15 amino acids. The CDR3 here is CASSKGTYPSYEQYF. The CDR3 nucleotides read TGTGCCAGCAGCAAAGGCACCTACCCCTCCTACGAGCAGTACTTC.

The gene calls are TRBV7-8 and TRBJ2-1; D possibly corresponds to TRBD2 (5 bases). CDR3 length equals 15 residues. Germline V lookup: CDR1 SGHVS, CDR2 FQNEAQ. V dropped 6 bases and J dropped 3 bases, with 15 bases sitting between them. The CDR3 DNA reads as TGTGCCAGCAGAACATTACTAGGTCTCTACAATGAGCAGTTCTTC. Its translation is CASRTLLGLYNEQFF.

DNA of the CDR3: TGTGCCAGCGGCAGGGGTTATAACACTGAAGCTTTCTTT. It encodes CASGRGYNTEAFF. The chain joins TRBV6-1 to TRBJ1-1; a weak D match, TRBD1 (6 bases). Trimming took 8 bases from V and 2 from J, leaving 12 bases between them. Germline lookup yields CDR1 MNHNS and CDR2 SASEGT. This CDR3 comprises 13 residues.

Here the CDR3 reads CASSLLGQFSNQPQHF. Here the CDR3 DNA reads TGTGCCAGCAGCCTTCTCGGACAGTTCAGCAATCAGCCCCAGCATTTT. The V and J genes are TRBV5-8 and TRBJ1-5; D is perhaps TRBD1 (6 bases). CDR1 and CDR2 (germline): SGHTS, YDEGEE. This CDR3 spans 16 amino acids. The germline V and J ends were trimmed by 4 bases and 1 base, with 15 bases remaining between them.

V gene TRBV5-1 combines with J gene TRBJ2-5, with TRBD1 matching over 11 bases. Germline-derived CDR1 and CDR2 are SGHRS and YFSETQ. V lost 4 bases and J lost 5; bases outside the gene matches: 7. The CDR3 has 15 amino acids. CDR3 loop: CASSTGQGVGETQYF. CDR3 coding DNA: TGCGCCAGCAGCACGGGACAGGGGGTAGGCGAGACCCAGTACTTC.

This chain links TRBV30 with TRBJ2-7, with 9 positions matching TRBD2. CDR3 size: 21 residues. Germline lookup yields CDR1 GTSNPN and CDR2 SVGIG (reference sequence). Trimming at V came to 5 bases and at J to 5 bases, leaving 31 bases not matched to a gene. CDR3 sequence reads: CAWGRQVVSSSGRHPGDEQYF. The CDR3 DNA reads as TGTGCCTGGGGACGGCAGGTTGTTTCGTCCAGCGGGAGGCATCCCGGTGACGAGCAGTACTTC.

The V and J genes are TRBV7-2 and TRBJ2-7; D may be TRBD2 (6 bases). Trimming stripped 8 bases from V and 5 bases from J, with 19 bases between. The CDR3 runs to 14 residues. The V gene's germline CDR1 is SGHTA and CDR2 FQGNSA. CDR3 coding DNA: TGTGCCAGCCATGGGGCGGGGCCACTAAACGAGCAGTACTTC. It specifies CASHGAGPLNEQYF.

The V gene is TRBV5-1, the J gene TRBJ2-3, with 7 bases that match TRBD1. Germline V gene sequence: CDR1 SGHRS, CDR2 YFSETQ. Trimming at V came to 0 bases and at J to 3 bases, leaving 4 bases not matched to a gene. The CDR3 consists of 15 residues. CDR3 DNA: TGCGCCAGCAGCTTGGAAGGGGGCCCGACAGATACGCAGTATTTT. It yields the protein CASSLEGGPTDTQYF. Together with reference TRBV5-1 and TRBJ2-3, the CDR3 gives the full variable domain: KAGVTQTPRYLIKTRGQQVTLSCSPISGHRSVSWYQQTPGQGLQFLFEYFSETQRNKGNFPGRFSGRQFSNSRSEMNVSTLELGDSALYLCASSLEGGPTDTQYFGPGTRLTVL.

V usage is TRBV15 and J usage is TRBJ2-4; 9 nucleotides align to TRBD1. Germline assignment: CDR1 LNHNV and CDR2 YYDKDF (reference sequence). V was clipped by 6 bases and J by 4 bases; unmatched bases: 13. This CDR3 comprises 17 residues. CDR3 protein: CATSKEHLGQGKNIQYF. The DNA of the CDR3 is TGTGCCACCAGTAAGGAACATCTCGGACAGGGGAAAAACATTCAGTACTTC.

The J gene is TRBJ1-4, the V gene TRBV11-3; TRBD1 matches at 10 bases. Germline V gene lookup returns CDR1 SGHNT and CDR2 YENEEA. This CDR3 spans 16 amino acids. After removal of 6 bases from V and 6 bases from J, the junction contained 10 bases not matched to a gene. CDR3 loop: CASSPGTGVRDEKLFF. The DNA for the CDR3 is TGTGCCAGCAGTCCAGGGACAGGGGTGAGGGATGAAAAACTGTTTTTT.

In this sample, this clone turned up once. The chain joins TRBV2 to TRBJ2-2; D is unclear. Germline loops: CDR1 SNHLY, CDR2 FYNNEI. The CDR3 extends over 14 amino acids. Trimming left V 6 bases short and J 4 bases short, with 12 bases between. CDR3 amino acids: CASRLITPTGELFF. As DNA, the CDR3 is TGTGCCAGCAGATTAATCACACCCACCGGGGAGCTGTTTTTT.

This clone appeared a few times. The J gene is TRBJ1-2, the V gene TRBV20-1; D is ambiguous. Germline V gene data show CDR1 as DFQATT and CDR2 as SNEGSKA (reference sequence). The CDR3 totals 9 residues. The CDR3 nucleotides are TGCAGCGGTAACTATGGCTACACCTTC. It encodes CSGNYGYTF.

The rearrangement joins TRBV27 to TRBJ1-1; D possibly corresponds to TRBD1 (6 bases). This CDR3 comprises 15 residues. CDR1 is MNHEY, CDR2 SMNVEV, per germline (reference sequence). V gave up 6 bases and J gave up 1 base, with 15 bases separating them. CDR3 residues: CASSSYGRGNTEAFF. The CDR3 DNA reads TGTGCCAGCAGCTCCTATGGCAGGGGGAACACTGAAGCTTTCTTT.